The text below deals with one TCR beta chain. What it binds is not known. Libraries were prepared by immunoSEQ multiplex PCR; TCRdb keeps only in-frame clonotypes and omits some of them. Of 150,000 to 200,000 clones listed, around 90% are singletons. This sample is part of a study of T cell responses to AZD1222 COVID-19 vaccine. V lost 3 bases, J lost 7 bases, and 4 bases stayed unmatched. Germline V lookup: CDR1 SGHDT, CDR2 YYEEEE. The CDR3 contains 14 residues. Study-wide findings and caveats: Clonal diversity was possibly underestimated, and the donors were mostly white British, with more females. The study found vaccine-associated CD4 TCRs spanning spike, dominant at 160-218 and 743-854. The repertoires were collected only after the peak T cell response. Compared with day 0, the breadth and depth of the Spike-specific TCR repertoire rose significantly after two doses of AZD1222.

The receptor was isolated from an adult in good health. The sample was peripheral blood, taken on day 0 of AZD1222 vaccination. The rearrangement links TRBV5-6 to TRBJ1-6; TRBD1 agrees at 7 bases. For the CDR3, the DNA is TGTGCCAGCAGCTGGGGGACAGCGAATTCACCCCTCCACTTT. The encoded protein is CASSWGTANSPLHF.